The clone carrying this TCR beta chain was observed once. This table comes from immunoSEQ multiplex PCR, and its TCRdb copy is limited to in-frame clones, with some not included. The data hold under 25,000 clones, with roughly 80% observed a single time. This sample is drawn from a study of blood T cell repertoires in COVID-19. Study at large: PBMCs, B-cell-depleted T cells, or T cells provided the cDNA or gDNA that made up the material.

The CDR3 is made up of 14 amino acids. V was shortened by 1 base and J by 4 bases, with 11 bases between the two germline ends. Germline CDR1 and CDR2: GTSNPN and SVGIG (reference sequence). This receptor was obtained from an elderly woman with acute or convalescent COVID-19. This chain joins TRBV30 and TRBJ1-5; D unresolved. Input material: peripheral blood. The CDR3 DNA sequence: TGTGCCTGGAGTGGGCAAGGAGCTAATCAGCCCCAGCATTTT. Translation gives CAWSGQGANQPQHF.